These T cell receptor beta chains were read from a single sample in a study of cytomegalovirus exposure and HLA in healthy donors. Data came from immunoSEQ multiplex PCR; TCRdb stores just in-frame clones and leaves some out. The sample contains 130,000 to 150,000 clones, approximately 80% of which appear only once. The sample comprised PBMCs. These receptor sequences come from a man in his thirties or forties in good health and CMV-seropositive. CDR3s include the opening cysteine and the closing phenylalanine or tryptophan. D genes are given only for firm matches. Clone size is shown for a subset of rows, as once, few, many or a class of expanded clone.

NA	TRBV2	TRBJ1-3	NA	CASSDSYSGNTIYF	TGTGCCAGCTCGGACAGCTACTCTGGAAACACCATATATTTT
NA	TRBV6-1	TRBJ2-7	TRBD1	CASSIDRVVPPWYF	TGTGCCAGCAGTATTGACAGGGTGGTCCCCCCCTGGTACTTC
NA	TRBV13	TRBJ2-1	NA	CASSFRAFNEQFF	TGTGCCAGCAGCTTCCGAGCGTTCAATGAGCAGTTCTTC
NA	TRBV19	TRBJ2-4	TRBD1	CASSQDRELNIQYF	TGTGCCAGTAGCCAAGACAGGGAGCTCAACATTCAGTACTTC
NA	TRBV9	TRBJ2-7	NA	CASSTRDTSSYEQYF	TGTGCCAGCAGCACCCGGGACACCTCCTCCTACGAGCAGTACTTC
NA	TRBV7-2	TRBJ2-1	TRBD2	CASSPFQAGPYNEQFF	TGTGCCAGCAGCCCTTTTCAAGCGGGACCTTACAATGAGCAGTTCTTC
NA	TRBV28	TRBJ2-7	TRBD1	CAGQKTGGTYEQYF	TGTGCCGGTCAAAAAACAGGGGGAACCTACGAGCAGTACTTC
NA	TRBV11-3	TRBJ2-1	NA	CASSPQGGASNEQFF	TGTGCCAGCAGCCCCCAGGGGGGCGCCAGCAATGAGCAGTTCTTC
few	TRBV10-3	TRBJ2-2	TRBD1	CAINDRGRDTGELFF	TGTGCCATCAACGACAGGGGGCGCGACACCGGGGAGCTGTTTTTT
NA	TRBV28	TRBJ1-5	NA	CASSYRVGGNQPQHF	TGTGCCAGCTCATACAGGGTTGGGGGCAATCAGCCCCAGCATTTT
NA	TRBV25-1	TRBJ1-1	NA	CASSAPEGLNTEAFF	TGTGCCAGCAGTGCCCCGGAGGGTTTGAACACTGAAGCTTTCTTT
NA	TRBV5-1	TRBJ2-1	NA	CASSGPPYNEQFF	TGCGCCAGCAGTGGGCCACCCTACAATGAGCAGTTCTTC
NA	TRBV5-1	TRBJ1-1	TRBD1	CASSPRTGGNTEAFF	TGCGCCAGCAGCCCCCGGACAGGGGGAAACACTGAAGCTTTCTTT
NA	TRBV27	TRBJ2-2	TRBD2	CASSLLGLGTSGSVSGELFF	TGTGCCAGCAGTTTATTGGGGTTGGGGACTAGCGGGAGCGTCAGCGGGGAGCTGTTTTTT
NA	TRBV6-5	TRBJ1-1	NA	CASSYSGGNTEAFF	TGTGCCAGCAGTTACTCGGGAGGGAACACTGAAGCTTTCTTT
NA	TRBV5-1	TRBJ2-1	NA	CASRLRSYNEQFF	TGCGCCAGCCGACTCCGCTCCTACAATGAGCAGTTCTTC
NA	TRBV5-1	TRBJ1-2	TRBD1	CASSLGQGNYGYTF	TGCGCCAGCAGCTTAGGACAGGGGAACTATGGCTACACCTTC
NA	TRBV6-5	TRBJ2-1	NA	CASSYLNEQFF	TGTGCCAGCAGTTACCTCAATGAGCAGTTCTTC
NA	TRBV21-1	TRBJ2-7	NA	CASSKVGGSSYEQYF	TGTGCCAGCAGCAAAGTGGGCGGGAGCTCCTACGAGCAGTACTTC
NA	TRBV28	TRBJ2-3	NA	CASSLWGGTSTDTQYF	TGTGCCAGCAGTTTATGGGGGGGTACTAGCACAGATACGCAGTATTTT
NA	TRBV28	TRBJ2-1	NA	CASSPLRYNEQFF	TGTGCCAGCAGCCCCCTGCGGTACAATGAGCAGTTCTTC
few	TRBV5-6	TRBJ1-1	NA	CASSLGGHRLAFF	TGTGCCAGCAGCTTGGGAGGACACCGGTTAGCTTTCTTT
NA	TRBV28	TRBJ1-5	TRBD1	CASRSGQGNQPQHF	TGTGCCAGCAGGTCGGGACAGGGGAATCAGCCCCAGCATTTT
NA	TRBV5-1	TRBJ2-3	NA	CASSQDSSTDTQYF	TGCGCCAGCAGCCAGGACTCCAGCACAGATACGCAGTATTTT
NA	TRBV19	TRBJ2-5	NA	CASSSTYRETQYF	TGTGCCAGTAGCTCCACTTACCGAGAGACCCAGTACTTC
NA	TRBV9	TRBJ2-5	NA	CASSVEEGGAGETQYF	TGTGCCAGCAGCGTAGAGGAAGGGGGGGCCGGGGAGACCCAGTACTTC
NA	TRBV29-1	TRBJ1-5	NA	CSVAEWGNQPQHF	TGCAGCGTTGCGGAGTGGGGCAATCAGCCCCAGCATTTT
NA	TRBV5-6	TRBJ1-2	TRBD1	CASSSGQMYGYTF	TGTGCCAGCAGCTCGGGACAGATGTATGGCTACACCTTC
once	TRBV6-1	TRBJ2-7	TRBD2	CASSFREGSNEQYF	TGTGCCAGCAGTTTCAGGGAGGGCAGCAACGAGCAGTACTTC